This is a list of T cell receptor beta chains from one sample in a study of shared clonotypes between healthy human individuals. TCRdb keeps only in-frame clones here, not all; method: immunoSEQ multiplex PCR. This table has about 2 million clones, around 96% appearing once. Material: naive CD8+ T cells sorted from blood. Receptors originate from a man aged 18 to 30 in good health. Both conserved end residues are part of each CDR3. A D gene is named only where the DNA matches it firmly. Expanded clones are given a class, and other clones once, few, many or no size at all.

D,J,size,V,CDR3,DNA
.,TRBJ2-7,.,TRBV7-9,CASSQTVGHGSYEQYF,TGTGCCAGCAGTCAAACCGTGGGACACGGCTCCTACGAGCAGTACTTC
.,TRBJ2-1,.,TRBV27,CASTKLGAENEQFF,TGTGCCAGCACAAAGCTAGGGGCAGAAAATGAGCAGTTCTTC
.,TRBJ2-7,.,TRBV6-5,CASSYSIRPYEQYF,TGTGCCAGCAGTTACTCGATCAGGCCCTACGAGCAGTACTTC
TRBD1,TRBJ2-1,.,TRBV27,CASSHGTGIAYNEQFF,TGTGCCAGCAGCCATGGGACAGGGATTGCCTACAATGAGCAGTTCTTC
.,TRBJ1-1,.,TRBV6-6,CASSYWGESTEAFF,TGTGCCAGCAGTTACTGGGGGGAAAGCACTGAAGCTTTCTTT
.,TRBJ2-7,.,TRBV5-1,CASSLARGTEQYF,TGCGCCAGCAGCTTGGCCAGAGGGACCGAGCAGTACTTC
TRBD1,TRBJ2-5,once,TRBV6-6,CASRQPRDRVSRQYF,TGTGCCAGCAGGCAACCGCGGGACAGGGTCTCGAGGCAGTACTTC
.,TRBJ1-6,.,TRBV9,CASSETAYNSPLHF,TGTGCCAGCAGCGAAACAGCCTATAATTCACCCCTCCACTTT
.,TRBJ2-7,.,TRBV27,CASTPGGSNYEQYF,TGTGCCAGCACTCCAGGTGGGTCTAACTACGAGCAGTACTTC
.,TRBJ2-1,.,TRBV4-3,CASSQHSWEFAEQFF,TGCGCCAGCAGCCAACACAGCTGGGAGTTTGCTGAGCAGTTCTTC
.,TRBJ1-1,.,TRBV7-9,CASSSGHLNTEAFF,TGTGCCAGCAGCTCCGGACACCTAAACACTGAAGCTTTCTTT
TRBD2,TRBJ2-2,once,TRBV28,CASSLSSGGAGGELFF,TGTGCCAGCAGTTTATCTAGCGGGGGGGCTGGCGGGGAGCTGTTTTTT
TRBD1,TRBJ2-7,.,TRBV6-5,CASSFASGTVAYEQYF,TGTGCCAGCAGTTTCGCTTCCGGGACAGTAGCCTACGAGCAGTACTTC
TRBD1,TRBJ2-7,.,TRBV4-1,CASSQDGGTGMEQYF,TGCGCCAGCAGCCAAGATGGCGGGACAGGGATGGAGCAGTACTTC
.,TRBJ2-7,.,TRBV11-2,CASSLVADEQYF,TGTGCCAGCAGCTTAGTAGCTGATGAGCAGTACTTC
TRBD2,TRBJ2-1,once,TRBV7-2,CASSLGTSGYNEQFF,TGTGCCAGCAGCCTCGGGACTAGCGGGTACAATGAGCAGTTCTTC
.,TRBJ1-1,.,TRBV2,CASSDPSRGWTEAFF,TGTGCCAGCAGTGACCCCTCCCGGGGGTGGACTGAAGCTTTCTTT
TRBD2,TRBJ2-3,once,TRBV6-1,CASSETSGIPITDTQYF,TGTGCCAGCAGTGAAACTAGCGGGATACCCATCACAGATACGCAGTATTTT
TRBD1,TRBJ2-7,.,TRBV11-3,CASSPGQGGEQYF,TGTGCCAGCAGCCCGGGACAGGGCGGCGAGCAGTACTTC
.,TRBJ2-5,.,TRBV10-3,CAIGVVGTQYF,TGTGCCATCGGAGTTGTGGGGACCCAGTACTTC
.,TRBJ2-7,.,TRBV6-1,CASSEFVGSYEQYF,TGTGCCAGCAGTGAATTTGTCGGATCCTACGAGCAGTACTTC
TRBD2,TRBJ2-7,.,TRBV19,CASSTASGDAYEQYF,TGTGCCAGTAGTACGGCTAGCGGGGACGCCTACGAGCAGTACTTC
TRBD1,TRBJ2-7,.,TRBV6-5,CASSLSGQSSYEQYF,TGTGCCAGCAGTCTCTCGGGACAGAGCTCCTACGAGCAGTACTTC
TRBD1,TRBJ1-5,.,TRBV6-1,CASSQDRGLNQPQHF,TGTGCCAGCAGTCAGGACAGGGGGCTCAATCAGCCCCAGCATTTT
TRBD1,TRBJ2-7,.,TRBV5-6,CASSTKQGVYEQYF,TGTGCCAGCAGCACCAAACAGGGGGTCTACGAGCAGTACTTC
.,TRBJ2-7,.,TRBV7-9,CASSLLTETPHEQYF,TGTGCCAGCAGCTTACTGACCGAGACACCCCACGAGCAGTACTTC
.,TRBJ1-1,.,TRBV19,CASSTPLQALNTEAFF,TGTGCCAGTAGTACCCCCTTACAGGCTTTGAACACTGAAGCTTTCTTT
.,TRBJ1-2,once,TRBV14,CASSHTGGYTF,TGTGCCAGCAGCCACACAGGAGGCTACACCTTC
.,TRBJ2-7,.,TRBV10-3,CATVSGGVSYEQYF,TGTGCCACCGTATCAGGGGGGGTTAGCTACGAGCAGTACTTC
.,TRBJ2-3,.,TRBV15,CATSRDDARDTQYF,TGTGCCACCAGCAGAGATGACGCCAGGGATACGCAGTATTTT
.,TRBJ2-7,.,TRBV27,CASSSVGLNEQYF,TGTGCCAGCAGTTCGGTGGGATTAAACGAGCAGTACTTC
.,TRBJ2-7,.,TRBV19,CASSIGQAGAYEQYF,TGTGCCAGTAGTATTGGGCAGGCCGGCGCCTACGAGCAGTACTTC
.,TRBJ2-2,.,TRBV7-6,CASSLGWGNTGELFF,TGTGCCAGCAGCTTAGGGTGGGGGAACACCGGGGAGCTGTTTTTT
.,TRBJ2-7,.,TRBV10-3,CAISEEPGAISEQYF,TGTGCCATCAGTGAGGAGCCAGGGGCGATAAGCGAGCAGTACTTC
.,TRBJ2-2,.,TRBV29-1,CSAGGGPRRGTGELFF,TGCAGCGCCGGTGGGGGGCCCCGGAGGGGGACCGGGGAGCTGTTTTTT
.,TRBJ2-7,once,TRBV16,CASSPLLFTFYEQYF,TGTGCCAGCAGCCCGCTCCTTTTTACTTTCTACGAGCAGTACTTC
.,TRBJ2-1,few,TRBV7-9,CASSSRVDEQFF,TGTGCCAGCAGCTCACGGGTGGATGAGCAGTTCTTC
.,TRBJ2-7,.,TRBV13,CASSSRSSTYEQYF,TGTGCCAGCAGCTCAAGATCCTCAACCTACGAGCAGTACTTC